Listed below are T cell receptor beta chains from one sample, sequenced in a study of patients and donors after allogeneic stem cell transplantation. Each CDR3 protein gets one entry after TCRdb re-called the RT-PCR reads with MiXCR. The repertoire includes hundreds of thousands of distinct CDR3 sequences, 13% to 15% of them detected once, and 11% sits in the top ten. Input material: blood, either unsorted or a sorted T cell fraction (not recorded which). All receptors come from a human donor who was either an allogeneic HSCT recipient or a stem cell or donor lymphocyte infusion donor (not recorded which). It is not recorded whose cells these are; they may come from a transplant donor. Each CDR3 is given with its conserved first and last residue. The order of the fields is clone size, J gene, D gene, V gene, CDR3 DNA, CDR3 protein. D genes are given only for firm matches. Clone size is shown for a subset of rows, as once, few, many or a class of expanded clone.

clone size: few; J gene: TRBJ2-3; D gene: TRBD2; V gene: TRBV2; CDR3 DNA: TGTGCCAGCAAGCGAACGTGGGGGGGGGCAGATACGCAGTATTTT; CDR3 protein: CASKRTWGGADTQYF
clone size: .; J gene: TRBJ2-5; D gene: TRBD1; V gene: TRBV20-1; CDR3 DNA: TGCAGTGCTAGCTGGACAGGGGGGTCCCTATTGCAAGAGACCCAGTACTTC; CDR3 protein: CSASWTGGSLLQETQYF
clone size: few; J gene: TRBJ2-1; D gene: TRBD2; V gene: TRBV2; CDR3 DNA: TGTGCCAGCAGTGCCGAGACTAGCGGGTACAATGAGCAGTTCTTC; CDR3 protein: CASSAETSGYNEQFF
clone size: few; J gene: TRBJ1-2; D gene: .; V gene: TRBV6-5; CDR3 DNA: TGTGCCAGCAGTTACCGCCTAGGCAGGGAGAATGGCTACACCTTC; CDR3 protein: CASSYRLGRENGYTF
clone size: few; J gene: TRBJ2-3; D gene: TRBD2; V gene: TRBV28; CDR3 DNA: TGTGCCAGCAGTTTACATGACGGGAGGGGCACAGATACGCAGTATTTT; CDR3 protein: CASSLHDGRGTDTQYF
clone size: few; J gene: TRBJ2-3; D gene: .; V gene: TRBV24-1; CDR3 DNA: TGTGCCACCTCACGTAGCACAGATACGCAGTATTTT; CDR3 protein: CATSRSTDTQYF
clone size: many; J gene: TRBJ1-1; D gene: TRBD1; V gene: TRBV7-3; CDR3 DNA: TGTGCCAGCAGCTTAACCAAGGGGGACAGACGGGTGAACACTGAAGCTTTCTTT; CDR3 protein: CASSLTKGDRRVNTEAFF
clone size: .; J gene: TRBJ1-1; D gene: TRBD1; V gene: TRBV6-1; CDR3 DNA: TGTGCCAGCAAATACGGGGGGACAGGGGTCACTGAAGCTTTCTTT; CDR3 protein: CASKYGGTGVTEAFF
clone size: .; J gene: TRBJ1-1; D gene: TRBD1; V gene: TRBV7-8; CDR3 DNA: TGTGCCAGCAGCTCACAGGGGTACGGGAGCACTGAAGCTTTCTTT; CDR3 protein: CASSSQGYGSTEAFF
clone size: .; J gene: TRBJ2-1; D gene: TRBD2; V gene: TRBV5-6; CDR3 DNA: TGTGCCAGCAGCCTGAGGCGGGGGGCTTCCTACAATGAGCAGTTCTTC; CDR3 protein: CASSLRRGASYNEQFF
clone size: many; J gene: TRBJ2-7; D gene: TRBD1; V gene: TRBV6-5; CDR3 DNA: TGTGCCAGTAAGACAGGGTTCGAGCAGTACTTC; CDR3 protein: CASKTGFEQYF
clone size: many; J gene: TRBJ1-6; D gene: .; V gene: TRBV2; CDR3 DNA: TGTGCCAGTTGGCCGGGACTGGATAATTCACCCCTCCACTTT; CDR3 protein: CASWPGLDNSPLHF
clone size: many; J gene: TRBJ2-1; D gene: TRBD2; V gene: TRBV5-1; CDR3 DNA: TGCGCCAGCAGCTCTTTGACTAGCGGGGGGGCCGACGATGAGCAGTTCTTC; CDR3 protein: CASSSLTSGGADDEQFF
clone size: .; J gene: TRBJ2-5; D gene: .; V gene: TRBV3-1; CDR3 DNA: TGTGCCAGCAGCCAGGGTCCCCTGGGAGAGACCCAGTACTTC; CDR3 protein: CASSQGPLGETQYF
clone size: few; J gene: TRBJ2-3; D gene: .; V gene: TRBV11-2; CDR3 DNA: TGTGCCAGCAGCTTAAGAGGGGGGAACCTGATATCGGATACGCAGTATTTT; CDR3 protein: CASSLRGGNLISDTQYF
clone size: many; J gene: TRBJ1-2; D gene: TRBD1; V gene: TRBV12-3/TRBV12-4; CDR3 DNA: TGTGCCAGCAGCCCGGGACAGGGAGGCTATGGCTACACCTTC; CDR3 protein: CASSPGQGGYGYTF
clone size: .; J gene: TRBJ2-7; D gene: TRBD1; V gene: TRBV20-1; CDR3 DNA: TGCAGTGCCCAGGAGGGGCAGGGGGCCTTCTACGAGCAGTACTTC; CDR3 protein: CSAQEGQGAFYEQYF
clone size: .; J gene: TRBJ2-5; D gene: TRBD2; V gene: TRBV19; CDR3 DNA: TGTGCCAGTAGCAAGTCCGGGAGGGAGACCCAGTACTTC; CDR3 protein: CASSKSGRETQYF
clone size: many; J gene: TRBJ1-6; D gene: .; V gene: TRBV27; CDR3 DNA: TGTGCCAGCAGAAGTGATGGATTCAACTATAATTCACCCCTCCACTTT; CDR3 protein: CASRSDGFNYNSPLHF
clone size: .; J gene: TRBJ1-4; D gene: .; V gene: TRBV23-1; CDR3 DNA: TGCGCCAGCAGGCGACAGGAATCCAAGAGTGAGGTCTCTAATGAAAAACTGTTTTTT; CDR3 protein: CASRRQESKSEVSNEKLFF
clone size: many; J gene: TRBJ2-2; D gene: .; V gene: TRBV5-1; CDR3 DNA: TGCGCCAGCAGCTTGGCTGGGACGGACGTTAACACCGGGGAGCTGTTTTTT; CDR3 protein: CASSLAGTDVNTGELFF
clone size: few; J gene: TRBJ1-6; D gene: .; V gene: TRBV30; CDR3 DNA: TGTGCCTGGAAAGGAGAGGTGGGACGCTATAATTCACCCCTCCACTTT; CDR3 protein: CAWKGEVGRYNSPLHF
clone size: few; J gene: TRBJ2-1; D gene: .; V gene: TRBV2; CDR3 DNA: TGTGCCAGCAGTGAAATAGGAGGGGCCTACAATGAGCAGTTCTTC; CDR3 protein: CASSEIGGAYNEQFF
clone size: .; J gene: TRBJ2-7; D gene: TRBD1; V gene: TRBV7-2; CDR3 DNA: TGTGCCAGCAGCTCTTCCCGGGACAGGGGAGGTCAGCAGTACTTC; CDR3 protein: CASSSSRDRGGQQYF
clone size: many; J gene: TRBJ1-2; D gene: .; V gene: TRBV20-1; CDR3 DNA: TGCAGTGCCCCACTCGCGGGCGGTAACTATGGCTACACCTTC; CDR3 protein: CSAPLAGGNYGYTF
clone size: .; J gene: TRBJ2-7; D gene: .; V gene: TRBV7-3; CDR3 DNA: TGTGCCAGCAGCTTAATGGCAGGGAAGTTCTACGAGCAGTACTTC; CDR3 protein: CASSLMAGKFYEQYF
clone size: many; J gene: TRBJ2-1; D gene: .; V gene: TRBV3-1; CDR3 DNA: TGTGCCAGCAGCCAACAGGGCGTAATCTACAATGAGCAGTTCTTC; CDR3 protein: CASSQQGVIYNEQFF
clone size: .; J gene: TRBJ2-7; D gene: .; V gene: TRBV11-2; CDR3 DNA: TGTGCCAGCAGCCCCGGGACTGTCCCCGCCTACGAGCAGTACTTC; CDR3 protein: CASSPGTVPAYEQYF
clone size: few; J gene: TRBJ1-2; D gene: .; V gene: TRBV12-3/TRBV12-4; CDR3 DNA: TGTGCCAGCAGTTTTGTGGCAGGGGAAGGCTACACCTTC; CDR3 protein: CASSFVAGEGYTF
clone size: .; J gene: TRBJ2-7; D gene: TRBD2; V gene: TRBV15; CDR3 DNA: TGTGCCACCAGCAGAGATGAAGATAGCGGGGGATCCTACGAGCAGTACTTC; CDR3 protein: CATSRDEDSGGSYEQYF
clone size: .; J gene: TRBJ2-4; D gene: TRBD2; V gene: TRBV6-2/TRBV6-3; CDR3 DNA: TGTGCCAGCAGTTATATTAGCGGGGGCCTAGCCAAAAACATTCAGTACTTC; CDR3 protein: CASSYISGGLAKNIQYF
clone size: few; J gene: TRBJ2-1; D gene: .; V gene: TRBV20-1; CDR3 DNA: TGCTCCTTCATGCTGGGGGCAAACAATGAGCAGTTCTTC; CDR3 protein: CSFMLGANNEQFF
clone size: few; J gene: TRBJ2-1; D gene: TRBD2; V gene: TRBV6-2/TRBV6-3; CDR3 DNA: TGTGCCAGCAGTTTAAGCGGGGTCAAGGTTGAGCAGTTCTTC; CDR3 protein: CASSLSGVKVEQFF
clone size: .; J gene: TRBJ1-2; D gene: TRBD1; V gene: TRBV6-1; CDR3 DNA: TGTGCCAGCAGTGAGACAGGGAGGGCGGGCGGCTACACCTTC; CDR3 protein: CASSETGRAGGYTF
clone size: many; J gene: TRBJ2-7; D gene: TRBD2; V gene: TRBV4-2; CDR3 DNA: TGTGCCAGCAGCCAACCACGTGCTAGCGGGAACTACGAGCAGTACTTC; CDR3 protein: CASSQPRASGNYEQYF
clone size: .; J gene: TRBJ2-3; D gene: .; V gene: TRBV7-8; CDR3 DNA: TGTGCCAGCAGCCCTCGCCGGGACACCTTTCGCACAGATACGCAGTATTTT; CDR3 protein: CASSPRRDTFRTDTQYF
clone size: .; J gene: TRBJ1-1; D gene: .; V gene: TRBV5-1; CDR3 DNA: TGCGCCAGCAGCTTGGCCCCCCAGGGGCTCGGCACTGAAGCTTTCTTT; CDR3 protein: CASSLAPQGLGTEAFF
clone size: many; J gene: TRBJ2-7; D gene: .; V gene: TRBV2; CDR3 DNA: TGTGCCAGCAGGACGCTCTCCTACGAGCAGTACTTC; CDR3 protein: CASRTLSYEQYF
clone size: many; J gene: TRBJ2-3; D gene: TRBD2; V gene: TRBV24-1; CDR3 DNA: TGTGCCACCAGTGATGGGCTAGCGGGAGGGAACGCAGATACGCAGTATTTT; CDR3 protein: CATSDGLAGGNADTQYF